These 12 T cell receptor beta chains originate from one sample sequenced in a study of radiotherapy plus CTLA-4 blockade in lung cancer. The data were produced by immunoSEQ multiplex PCR, yet TCRdb's version contains in-frame clones alone and is incomplete. The sample records about 45,000 clones, 65% to 70% being singletons. The sample here was peripheral blood, taken from a patient treated with radiotherapy plus ipilimumab. All receptors come from a human donor with non-small cell lung cancer who had a partial response to radiotherapy plus ipilimumab.

In this sample, this clone turned up a few times. The rearrangement joins TRBV7-3 to TRBJ2-1; D is unclear. Trimming cost V 2 bases and J 9 bases, with 8 bases left between them. This CDR3 spans 12 amino acids. Germline CDR1 is SGHTA and CDR2 is FQGTGA. The CDR3 loop reads CASSLAYGEQFF. CDR3 nucleotide sequence: TGTGCCAGCAGCTTAGCGTACGGTGAGCAGTTCTTC.

This clone was picked up one time. The V call is TRBV19, the J call TRBJ2-7, with D possibly TRBD1 on 6 matching bases. This CDR3 is built from 14 residues. Germline V gene lookup returns CDR1 LNHDA and CDR2 SQIVND (reference sequence). V was trimmed by 9 bases and J by 4 bases, leaving 19 bases between them. The CDR3, as DNA: TGTGCCAGCCGACAGGTTGGGGGCCCTTACGAGCAGTACTTC. It translates to CASRQVGGPYEQYF.

This sequence joins TRBV7-3 and TRBJ1-2; 8 bases align to TRBD1. The CDR3 is 17 residues long. The V gene's germline CDR1 is SGHTA and CDR2 FQGTGA. The ends lost 5 bases at V and 4 bases at J; junction bases unmatched: 15. The CDR3 bases are TGTGCCAGCAGCCCTACAGGGGGGCCGGGCAGAGGCTATGGCTACACCTTC. It codes for CASSPTGGPGRGYGYTF.

This clone was observed a few times. The rearrangement links TRBV11-3 to TRBJ2-2, with 8 nucleotides matching TRBD2. This CDR3 contains 17 residues. Trimming at V came to 2 bases and at J to 1 base, leaving 6 bases not matched to a gene. Germline V gene data show CDR1 as SGHNT and CDR2 as YENEEA. The CDR3: CASSLRGLAMNTGELFF. In DNA, the CDR3 is TGTGCCAGCAGCTTACGCGGACTAGCAATGAACACCGGGGAGCTGTTTTTT.

The V call is TRBV27, the J call TRBJ1-5, with D possibly being TRBD1 (6 bases). Per germline, CDR1 MNHEY and CDR2 SMNVEV (reference sequence). V lost 3 bases, J lost 1 base, and 10 bases lay in between. CDR3 length: 15 amino acids. CDR3 sequence reads: CASSLTGVSNQPQHF. DNA for the CDR3: TGTGCCAGCAGTTTGACAGGAGTGAGCAATCAGCCCCAGCATTTT.

This clone is a singleton in its sample. The J gene is TRBJ2-1, the V gene TRBV7-3; 9 nucleotides align to TRBD2. The junction had 6 bases not matched to a gene; V was cut back by 0 bases and J by 9 bases. Germline lookup yields CDR1 SGHTA and CDR2 FQGTGA. The CDR3 spans 15 residues. CDR3 sequence reads: CASSLTSGGGVEQFF. CDR3 DNA: TGTGCCAGCAGCTTAACTAGCGGGGGAGGCGTTGAGCAGTTCTTC.

This clone was recorded once. The chain carries TRBV19 and TRBJ1-2, with TRBD1 as a possible D gene (5 bases). Germline V gene data show CDR1 as LNHDA and CDR2 as SQIVND (reference sequence). Trimming took off 8 bases at V and 5 bases at J, with 18 bases between the two ends. The CDR3 covers 14 residues. CDR3 bases: TGTGCCAGTTGGGGGGAATCTAGACAGTATGGCTACACCTTC. Its translation: CASWGESRQYGYTF.

This chain joins TRBV27 and TRBJ2-5, with 16 nucleotides matching TRBD2. J lost 6 bases, V lost 5 bases, and 3 bases had no gene match. CDR1 and CDR2 from the germline V gene are MNHEY and SMNVEV (reference sequence). This CDR3 has 15 residues. CDR3 region: CASSGTSGGAQTQYF. The CDR3 DNA is TGTGCCAGCAGTGGGACTAGCGGGGGGGCTCAGACCCAGTACTTC.

This clone was observed a single time. This chain's CDR3 is CASSLVMGEDEQYF. The CDR3 DNA reads TGTGCCAGCAGCTTAGTTATGGGGGAGGACGAGCAGTACTTC. The V and J genes are TRBV11-1 and TRBJ2-7; perhaps TRBD2 as D (6 bases). Trimming cost V 1 base and J 5 bases, with 12 bases left between them. Looked up from germline, CDR1 is SGHAT and CDR2 is FQDESV (reference sequence). The CDR3 length is 14 residues.

A note on this clone: The junction differs from germline at one of its ends, possibly a read error. The chain has TRBV7-6 and TRBJ1-2; perhaps TRBD1 as D (5 bases). Germline V gene lookup returns CDR1 SGHVS and CDR2 FNYEAQ. This CDR3 contains 12 residues. Here the CDR3 DNA reads TGTGCCAGCAGCCCCCCCGGGGGACCTTTCTTGTTC. This translates into CASSPPGGPFLF.

This clone was counted only a few times. CDR3: CASSKGLATTDTQYF. CDR3 nucleotides: TGCGCCAGCAGCAAGGGACTAGCGACCACAGATACGCAGTATTTT. The V call is TRBV5-1, the J call TRBJ2-3, with TRBD2 matching over 10 bases. The CDR3 has 15 residues. The junction had 4 bases not matched to a gene; V was cut back by 4 bases and J by 2 bases. CDR1 is SGHRS, CDR2 YFSETQ, per germline.

V usage is TRBV27 and J usage is TRBJ2-1; D unclear. Trimming left V 2 bases short and J 2 bases short, with 10 bases between. The germline gives CDR1 MNHEY, CDR2 SMNVEV (reference sequence). The CDR3 is 15 residues long. CDR3 in amino acids: CASSLEMSAYNEQFF. The CDR3 DNA sequence: TGTGCCAGCAGTTTAGAAATGAGTGCCTACAATGAGCAGTTCTTC.